The entry that follows covers one TCR beta chain sequence. Its antigen is still unknown. Base-call qualities are not available, and no considerably larger clone is one nucleotide away. Trimming takes 6 bases from V and 7 bases from J, and the germline ends sit 16 bases apart. The CDR3 covers 14 residues, taking in both the cysteine and the phenylalanine. The entry retains the CDR3 DNA only, 42 bases that are in frame from base 1. For CDR1 and CDR2, the germline V gene (reference sequence) lists LNHDA and SQIVND. At diagnosis, tumor, uninvolved tumor-adjacent lung and peripheral blood were collected and then preserved as a mix of FFPE and fresh-frozen material. For TCR repertoire profiling, the blood samples were analyzed as peripheral blood mononuclear cells. This entry is derived from a study of T cells in localized non-small cell lung cancer (dated by TCRdb to the early 2020s). For the wider study: Comparing tumors with uninvolved tumor-adjacent lungs, the study looked at the T cell repertoires of fewer than 250 patients with early-stage NSCLC. The cohort was made up of around 220 treatment-naive NSCLC patients whose localized lung tumors had been resected. A mean age of roughly 64 years was recorded for the NSCLC patients, of whom more than 120 were male and about 100 were female. The paper as a whole reports these results and caveats: A median of roughly 60 of the top 100 tumor clones were detected in paired uninvolved adjacent lung, and approximately 28 of these tumor clones were also found among the top 100 clones of the paired uninvolved adjacent lung. The highest T cell clonality was observed in uninvolved tumor-adjacent lung, where clonality exceeded that of tumor, suggesting that antigenic responses were more focused in uninvolved tumor-adjacent lung. Because multi-region tumor sequencing was not done, intratumor heterogeneity could not be ruled out. Because the study design was exploratory, TCR variables were selected using unadjusted p-values without false-discovery rate correction. Higher blood T cell density associated with longer overall survival, while higher adjacent-lung clonality associated with shorter survival.

The immunoSEQ Assay was used to sequence TCR beta CDR3 regions from DNA. On the authors' methods: To compute T cell density, TCR beta template counts were normalized to usable DNA, which was estimated by amplifying housekeeping genes. Richness was estimated with the preseqR package, extrapolating to 400,000 templates for PBMC samples and 120,000 templates for tissue samples. Clonality was defined as one minus Pielou's evenness. Tissue-enriched TCRs were identified by differential abundance testing using productive amino-acid clonotypes, minimum total count 5 and alpha 0.1. Repertoire overlap between compartments was quantified with the Jaccard Index and Morisita Overlap Index. GLIPH grouped TCR beta CDR3s together with public tetramer-defined viral CDR3s, and a viral motif had to include at least three viral sequences and show V-gene enrichment. The table comes from immuneACCESS by way of TCRdb, which keeps in-frame sequences with V and J called. Part of the clones is missing from these tables; in studies checked, under half for an unresolved V gene and the rest for unknown reasons. For V, J and clone size, that table is used; D and trimming come from the DNA. For this sample there are about 43,000 clones; roughly nine tenths appear just once. Of the sample, roughly a tenth is held by the ten largest clones.

The sample was PBMCs, taken before any cancer treatment. The chain uses TRBV19 and TRBJ1-3, with the D gene not clear enough to name. The receptor was derived from a woman aged 35 to 69 with stage II lung adenocarcinoma. In nucleotide form, the sequence is TGTGCCAGTAGCCCCGGTGGGAGTTTCAACACCATATATTTT. Translated, this is CASSPGGSFNTIYF.